What follows is one TCR beta chain and its context. TCRdb's copy holds only in-frame clones and misses some; the assay was immunoSEQ multiplex PCR. The sample consists of just under 90,000 clones, around nine tenths of them appearing once. CDR1 and CDR2 from the germline V gene are SEHNR and FQNEAQ (reference sequence). CDR3 size: 17 residues. V was trimmed by 2 bases and J by 1 base, leaving 17 bases between them. The data belong to a study of blood T cell repertoires in COVID-19. The sequence was collected from a man in his 60s with acute or convalescent COVID-19. Sequenced sample: peripheral blood. This chain uses TRBV7-9 with TRBJ1-1; no definite D call. The CDR3 spells CASSLYPGGVQNTEAFF. The CDR3 DNA reads TGTGCCAGCAGCTTATATCCGGGCGGGGTCCAGAACACTGAAGCTTTCTTT.